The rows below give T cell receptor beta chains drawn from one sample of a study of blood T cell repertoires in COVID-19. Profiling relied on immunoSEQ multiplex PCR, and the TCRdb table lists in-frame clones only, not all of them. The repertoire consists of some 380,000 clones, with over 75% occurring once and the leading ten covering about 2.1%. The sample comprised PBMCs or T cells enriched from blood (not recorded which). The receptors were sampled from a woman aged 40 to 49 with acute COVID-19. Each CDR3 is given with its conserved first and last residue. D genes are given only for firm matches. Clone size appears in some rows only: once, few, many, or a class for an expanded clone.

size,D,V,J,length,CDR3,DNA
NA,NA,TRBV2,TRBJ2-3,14,CARSPGSIADTQYF,TGTGCCCGCTCTCCGGGGAGTATTGCAGATACGCAGTATTTT
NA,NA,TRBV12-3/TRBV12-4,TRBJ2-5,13,CASSFTLAETQYF,TGTGCCAGCAGTTTTACCCTAGCGGAGACCCAGTACTTC
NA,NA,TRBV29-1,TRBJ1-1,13,CSVLTDSNTEAFF,TGCAGCGTCCTGACAGATTCCAACACTGAAGCTTTCTTT
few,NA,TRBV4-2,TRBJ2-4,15,CASSPGSGGKNIQYF,TGTGCCAGCAGCCCCGGGTCCGGCGGCAAAAACATTCAGTACTTC
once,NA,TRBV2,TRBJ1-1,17,CASSVRQGGASGTEAFF,TGTGCCAGCAGTGTTCGGCAGGGTGGTGCGTCGGGCACTGAAGCTTTCTTT
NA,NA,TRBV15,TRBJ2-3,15,CATSTGDRGTDTQYF,TGTGCCACCAGTACTGGGGATCGGGGTACAGATACGCAGTATTTT
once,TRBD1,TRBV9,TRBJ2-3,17,CASSYTGTGELVDTQYF,TGTGCCAGCAGCTATACTGGGACAGGGGAGCTGGTCGATACGCAGTATTTT
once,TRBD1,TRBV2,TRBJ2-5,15,CASSNRGRGLETQYF,TGTGCCAGCAGTAACAGGGGGCGAGGTCTGGAGACCCAGTACTTC
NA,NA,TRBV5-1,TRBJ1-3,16,CASSPDPTGSGNTIYF,TGCGCCAGCAGCCCGGACCCAACAGGGTCTGGAAACACCATATATTTT
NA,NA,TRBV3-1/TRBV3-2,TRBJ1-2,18,CASSQEASRGPENYGYTF,TGTGCCAGCAGCCAAGAAGCCAGTAGGGGTCCGGAGAACTATGGCTACACCTTC
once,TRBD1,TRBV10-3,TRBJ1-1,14,CANSGTGGGTEAFF,TGTGCCAACTCCGGGACAGGGGGTGGGACTGAAGCTTTCTTT
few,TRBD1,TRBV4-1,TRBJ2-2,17,CASSQWTGALNTGELFF,TGCGCCAGCAGCCAATGGACAGGGGCCCTGAACACCGGGGAGCTGTTTTTT
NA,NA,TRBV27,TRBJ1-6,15,CASRVDDRLGSPLHF,TGTGCCAGCAGAGTTGACGACAGGCTAGGCTCACCCCTCCACTTT
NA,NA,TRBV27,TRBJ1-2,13,CASSFKGVGGYTF,TGTGCCAGCAGTTTTAAGGGGGTCGGTGGCTACACCTTC
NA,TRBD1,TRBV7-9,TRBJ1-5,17,CASSPGGYQGAGQPQHF,TGTGCCAGCAGCCCAGGGGGGTACCAGGGGGCTGGTCAGCCCCAGCATTTT
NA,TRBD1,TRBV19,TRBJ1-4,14,CATKGGQNNEKLFF,TGTGCCACCAAAGGGGGACAGAATAATGAAAAACTGTTTTTT
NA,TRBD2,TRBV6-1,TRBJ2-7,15,CASSESGWRGNEQYF,TGTGCCAGCAGTGAATCTGGCTGGCGGGGGAACGAGCAGTACTTC
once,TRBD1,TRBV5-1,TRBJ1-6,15,CASSQGQGNNSPLHF,TGCGCCAGCAGCCAGGGACAGGGGAATAATTCACCCCTCCACTTT
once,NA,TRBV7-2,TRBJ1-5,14,CASSPDGGNQPQHF,TGTGCCAGCAGCCCGGACGGGGGCAATCAGCCCCAGCATTTT
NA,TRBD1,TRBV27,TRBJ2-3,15,CASSFQGDSTDTQYF,TGTGCCAGCAGTTTCCAGGGGGATAGCACAGATACGCAGTATTTT
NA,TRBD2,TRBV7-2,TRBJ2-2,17,CASSLFSGAPGTGELFF,TGTGCCAGCAGCTTATTTAGCGGGGCCCCGGGCACCGGGGAGCTGTTTTTT
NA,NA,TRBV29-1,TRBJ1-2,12,CSVVRQGYGYTF,TGCAGCGTTGTGCGACAAGGCTATGGCTACACCTTC
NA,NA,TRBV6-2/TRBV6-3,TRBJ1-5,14,CASSFQGNRQPQHF,TGTGCCAGCAGTTTCCAGGGGAATCGGCAGCCCCAGCATTTT
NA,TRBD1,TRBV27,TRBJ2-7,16,CASSSFKGTGIGEQYF,TGTGCCAGCAGTTCCTTTAAAGGGACAGGGATCGGGGAGCAGTACTTC
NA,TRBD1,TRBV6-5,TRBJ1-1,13,CASSRTGDTEAFF,TGTGCCAGCAGTAGGACAGGAGACACTGAAGCTTTCTTT
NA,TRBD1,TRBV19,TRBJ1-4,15,CASSDSGTGREKLFF,TGTGCCAGTAGTGACTCCGGGACAGGCCGTGAAAAACTGTTTTTT
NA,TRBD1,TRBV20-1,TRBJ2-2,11,CSAGTAGELFF,TGCAGTGCCGGGACAGCGGGGGAGCTGTTTTTT
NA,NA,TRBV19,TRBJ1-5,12,CASSIYQGSQHF,TGTGCCAGTAGTATTTATCAGGGGTCCCAGCATTTT
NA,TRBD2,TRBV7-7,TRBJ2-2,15,CASSLGAGGTGELFF,TGTGCCAGCAGCTTAGGTGCGGGGGGCACCGGGGAGCTGTTTTTT
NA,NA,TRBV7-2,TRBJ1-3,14,CASSLSSQGNTIYF,TGTGCCAGCAGCTTGAGCTCCCAAGGAAACACCATATATTTT
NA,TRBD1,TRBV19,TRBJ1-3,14,CASSRDSSGNTIYF,TGTGCCAGTAGTAGGGACAGCTCTGGAAACACCATATATTTT
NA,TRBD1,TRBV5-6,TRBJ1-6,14,CASSQTGAGSPLHF,TGTGCCAGCAGCCAGACAGGGGCAGGATCACCCCTCCACTTT
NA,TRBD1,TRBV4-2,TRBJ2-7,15,CASSQQGTGGHEQYF,TGTGCCAGCAGCCAGCAGGGGACAGGGGGCCACGAGCAGTACTTC
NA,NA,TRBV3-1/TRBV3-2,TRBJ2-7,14,CASSQDRQRREQYF,TGTGCCAGCAGCCAAGATAGGCAGCGCCGCGAGCAGTACTTC
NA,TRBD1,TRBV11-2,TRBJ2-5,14,CASSSSGGGETQYF,TGTGCCAGCAGCTCTTCAGGGGGCGGAGAGACCCAGTACTTC
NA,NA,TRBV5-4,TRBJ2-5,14,CASSSDPGQETQYF,TGTGCCAGCAGCTCAGACCCGGGCCAAGAGACCCAGTACTTC
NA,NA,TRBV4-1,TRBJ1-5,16,CASSQAAVTSNQPQHF,TGCGCCAGCAGCCAGGCGGCAGTCACCTCAAATCAGCCCCAGCATTTT
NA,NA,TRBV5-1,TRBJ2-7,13,CASSSDGVYEQYF,TGCGCCAGCAGCTCCGACGGAGTCTACGAGCAGTACTTC
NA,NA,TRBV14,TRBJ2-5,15,CASSQGRQAPAEEYF,TGTGCCAGCAGCCAAGGACGCCAGGCCCCTGCCGAAGAGTACTTC
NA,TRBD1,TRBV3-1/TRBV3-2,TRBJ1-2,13,CASSTGTVLGYTF,TGTGCCAGCAGCACCGGGACAGTCCTTGGCTACACCTTC
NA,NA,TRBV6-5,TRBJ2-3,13,CASRRGYTDTQYF,TGTGCCAGCAGGCGGGGATACACAGATACGCAGTATTTT
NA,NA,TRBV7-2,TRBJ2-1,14,CASSLWQGNNEQFF,TGTGCCAGCAGCTTATGGCAGGGAAACAATGAGCAGTTCTTC
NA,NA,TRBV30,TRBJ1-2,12,CAWSPGYYGYTF,TGTGCCTGGAGCCCGGGGTACTATGGCTACACCTTC
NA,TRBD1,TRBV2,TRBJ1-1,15,CASSKLTGGRTEAFF,TGTGCCAGCAGCAAATTGACAGGGGGCCGCACTGAAGCTTTCTTT
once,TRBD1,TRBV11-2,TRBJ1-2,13,CASRPGGSDGYTF,TGTGCCAGCAGACCAGGGGGATCGGATGGCTACACCTTC
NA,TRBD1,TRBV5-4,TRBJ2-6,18,CASSLPGTGSSGANVLTF,TGTGCCAGCAGCTTGCCCGGGACAGGTAGCTCTGGGGCCAACGTCCTGACTTTC
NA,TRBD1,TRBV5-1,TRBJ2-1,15,CASSRDRGLTNEQFF,TGCGCCAGCAGCCGGGACAGGGGGCTGACAAATGAGCAGTTCTTC
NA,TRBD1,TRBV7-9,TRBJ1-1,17,CASSLWKGGAGNTEAFF,TGTGCCAGCAGCTTATGGAAAGGGGGCGCAGGGAACACTGAAGCTTTCTTT
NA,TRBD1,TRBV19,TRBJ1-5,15,CASSFRDRGNQPQHF,TGTGCCAGTAGTTTCCGGGACAGGGGCAATCAGCCCCAGCATTTT
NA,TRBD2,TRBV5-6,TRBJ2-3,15,CASSPRRGGRDTQYF,TGTGCCAGCAGCCCACGGCGGGGGGGCCGAGATACGCAGTATTTT
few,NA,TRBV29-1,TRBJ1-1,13,CSVDLALNTEAFF,TGCAGCGTTGACTTGGCTTTGAACACTGAAGCTTTCTTT
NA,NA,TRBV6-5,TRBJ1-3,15,CASSRVLGPGNTIYF,TGTGCCAGCAGCAGGGTCTTAGGACCAGGAAACACCATATATTTT
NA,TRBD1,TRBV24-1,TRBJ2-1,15,CATSDSTGFHNEQFF,TGTGCCACCAGTGATTCGACAGGGTTCCACAATGAGCAGTTCTTC
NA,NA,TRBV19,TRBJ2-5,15,CASSTGIRFQETQYF,TGTGCCAGTAGTACAGGGATCAGGTTCCAAGAGACCCAGTACTTC
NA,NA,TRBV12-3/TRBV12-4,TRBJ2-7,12,CASGRGGLEQYF,TGTGCCAGCGGGAGGGGGGGTCTCGAGCAGTACTTC
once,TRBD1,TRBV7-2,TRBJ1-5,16,CASSLSGGPSNQPQHF,TGTGCCAGCAGCTTATCAGGGGGCCCCTCCAATCAGCCCCAGCATTTT
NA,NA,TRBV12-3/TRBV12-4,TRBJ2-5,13,CASSLLVLQTQYF,TGTGCCAGCAGTTTGCTAGTCTTGCAGACCCAGTACTTC
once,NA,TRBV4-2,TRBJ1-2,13,CASSQDLEDGYTF,TGTGCCAGCAGCCAAGATCTGGAGGATGGCTACACCTTC